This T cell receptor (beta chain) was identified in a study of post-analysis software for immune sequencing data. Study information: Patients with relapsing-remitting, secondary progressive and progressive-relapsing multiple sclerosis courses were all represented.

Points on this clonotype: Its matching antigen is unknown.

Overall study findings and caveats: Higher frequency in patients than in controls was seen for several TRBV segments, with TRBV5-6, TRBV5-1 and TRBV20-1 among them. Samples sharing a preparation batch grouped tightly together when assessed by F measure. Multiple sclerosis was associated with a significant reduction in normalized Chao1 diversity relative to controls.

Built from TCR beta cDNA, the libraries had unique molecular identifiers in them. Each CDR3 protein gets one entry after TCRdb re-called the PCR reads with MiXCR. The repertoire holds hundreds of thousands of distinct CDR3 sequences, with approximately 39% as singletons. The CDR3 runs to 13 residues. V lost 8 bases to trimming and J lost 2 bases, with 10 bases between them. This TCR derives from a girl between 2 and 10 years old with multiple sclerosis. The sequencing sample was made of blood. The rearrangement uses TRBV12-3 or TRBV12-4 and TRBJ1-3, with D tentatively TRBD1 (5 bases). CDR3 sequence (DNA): TGTGCCAGCGCCAGGGACGCTGGAAACACCATATATTTT. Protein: CASARDAGNTIYF.